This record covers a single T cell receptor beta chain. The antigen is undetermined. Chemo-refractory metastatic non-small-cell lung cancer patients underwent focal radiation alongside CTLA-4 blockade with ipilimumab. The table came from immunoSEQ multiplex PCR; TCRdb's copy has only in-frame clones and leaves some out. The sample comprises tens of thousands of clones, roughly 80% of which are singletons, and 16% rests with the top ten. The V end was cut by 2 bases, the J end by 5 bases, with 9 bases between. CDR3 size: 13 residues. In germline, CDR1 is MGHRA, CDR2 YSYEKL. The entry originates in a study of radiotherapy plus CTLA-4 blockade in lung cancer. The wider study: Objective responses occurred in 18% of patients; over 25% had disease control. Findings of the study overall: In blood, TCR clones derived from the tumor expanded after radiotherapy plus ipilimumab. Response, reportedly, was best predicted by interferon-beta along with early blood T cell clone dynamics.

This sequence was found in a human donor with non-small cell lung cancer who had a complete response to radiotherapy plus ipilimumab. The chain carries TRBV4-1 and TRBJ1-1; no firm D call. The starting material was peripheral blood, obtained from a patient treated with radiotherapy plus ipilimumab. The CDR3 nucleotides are TGCGCCAGCAGCCAACCCTGGAGAACTGAAGCTTTCTTT. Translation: CASSQPWRTEAFF.